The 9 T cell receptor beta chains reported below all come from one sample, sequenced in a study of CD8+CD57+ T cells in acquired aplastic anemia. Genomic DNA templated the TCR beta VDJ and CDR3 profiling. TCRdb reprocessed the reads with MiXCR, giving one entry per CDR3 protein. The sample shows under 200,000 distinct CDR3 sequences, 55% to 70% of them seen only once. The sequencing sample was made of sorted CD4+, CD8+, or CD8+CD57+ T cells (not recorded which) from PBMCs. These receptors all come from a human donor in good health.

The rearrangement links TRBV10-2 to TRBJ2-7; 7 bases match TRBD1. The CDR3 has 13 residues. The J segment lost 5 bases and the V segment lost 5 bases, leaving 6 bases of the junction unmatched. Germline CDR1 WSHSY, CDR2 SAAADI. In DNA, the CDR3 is TGCGCCAGCAGTCTGACAGGGCGCAACGAGCAGTACTTC. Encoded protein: CASSLTGRNEQYF.

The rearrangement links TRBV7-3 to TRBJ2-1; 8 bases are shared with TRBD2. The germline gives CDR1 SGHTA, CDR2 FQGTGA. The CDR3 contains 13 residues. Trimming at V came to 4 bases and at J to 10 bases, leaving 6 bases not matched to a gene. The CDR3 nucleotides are TGTGCCAGCAGCTATAGCGGGGTTGGGGAGCAGTTCTTC. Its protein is CASSYSGVGEQFF.

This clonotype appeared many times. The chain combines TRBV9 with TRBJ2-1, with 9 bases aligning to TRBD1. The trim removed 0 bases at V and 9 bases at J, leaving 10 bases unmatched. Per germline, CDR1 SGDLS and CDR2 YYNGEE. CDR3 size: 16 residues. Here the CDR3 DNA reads TGTGCCAGCAGCGTAGGTGGGGGACAGGGTCTGCTTGAGCAGTTCTTC. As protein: CASSVGGGQGLLEQFF.

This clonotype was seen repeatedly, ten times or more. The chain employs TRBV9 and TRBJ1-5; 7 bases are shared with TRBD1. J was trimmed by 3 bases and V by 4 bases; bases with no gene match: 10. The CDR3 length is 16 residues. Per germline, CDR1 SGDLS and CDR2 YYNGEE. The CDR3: CASSRGGRGINQPQHF. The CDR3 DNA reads TGTGCCAGCAGCCGGGGAGGCAGGGGGATCAATCAGCCCCAGCATTTT.

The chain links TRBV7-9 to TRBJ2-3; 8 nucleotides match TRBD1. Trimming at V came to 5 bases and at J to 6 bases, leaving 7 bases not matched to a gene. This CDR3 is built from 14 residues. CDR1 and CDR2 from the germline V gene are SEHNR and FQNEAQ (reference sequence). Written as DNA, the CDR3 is TGTGCCAGCAGCCCCGGGACAGGTGGGGATACGCAGTATTTT. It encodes CASSPGTGGDTQYF.

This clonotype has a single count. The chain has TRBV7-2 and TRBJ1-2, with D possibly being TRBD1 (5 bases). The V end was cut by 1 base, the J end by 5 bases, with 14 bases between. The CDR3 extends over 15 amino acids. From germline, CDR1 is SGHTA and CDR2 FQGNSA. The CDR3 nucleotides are TGTGCCAGCAGCTTAGAATTGCTTGCAGGGTATGGCTACACCTTC. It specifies CASSLELLAGYGYTF.

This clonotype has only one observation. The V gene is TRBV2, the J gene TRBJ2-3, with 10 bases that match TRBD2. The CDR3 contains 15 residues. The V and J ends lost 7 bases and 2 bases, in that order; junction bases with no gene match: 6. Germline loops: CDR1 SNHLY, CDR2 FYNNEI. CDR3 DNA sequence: TGTGCCAGCACCCGGACTAGCGGAGACACAGATACGCAGTATTTT. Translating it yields CASTRTSGDTDTQYF.

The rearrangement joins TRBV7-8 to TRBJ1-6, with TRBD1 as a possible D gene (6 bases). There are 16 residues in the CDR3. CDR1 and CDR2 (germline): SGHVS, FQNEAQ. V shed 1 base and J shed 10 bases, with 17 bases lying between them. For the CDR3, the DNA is TGTGCCAGCAGCTTAGGGTGGAAGGACAGCGTCTCACCCCTCCACTTT. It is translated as CASSLGWKDSVSPLHF.

CDR3 nucleotide sequence: TGTGCCAGCAGCCCCGAGGTGGGACAGGGGTACAATGAGCAGTTCTTC. Protein product: CASSPEVGQGYNEQFF. V is TRBV3-1 and J is TRBJ2-1, with 10 bases fitting TRBD1. CDR1 is LGHDT, CDR2 YNNKEL, per germline (reference sequence). The ends lost 4 bases at V and 4 bases at J; junction bases unmatched: 7. This CDR3 has 16 amino acids.